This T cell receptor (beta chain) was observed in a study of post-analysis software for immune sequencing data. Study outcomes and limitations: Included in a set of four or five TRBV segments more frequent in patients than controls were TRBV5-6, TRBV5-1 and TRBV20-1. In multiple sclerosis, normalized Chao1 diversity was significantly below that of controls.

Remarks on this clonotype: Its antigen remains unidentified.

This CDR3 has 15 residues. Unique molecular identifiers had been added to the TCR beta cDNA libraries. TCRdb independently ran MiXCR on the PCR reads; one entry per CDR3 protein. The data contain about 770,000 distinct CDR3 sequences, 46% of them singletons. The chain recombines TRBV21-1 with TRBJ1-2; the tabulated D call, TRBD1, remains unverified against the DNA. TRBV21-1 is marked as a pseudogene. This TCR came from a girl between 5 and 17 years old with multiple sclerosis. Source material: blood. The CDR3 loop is CASSSPDRVLDGYTF. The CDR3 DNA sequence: TGTGCCAGCAGCTCCCCCGACAGGGTTCTGGATGGCTACACCTTC.